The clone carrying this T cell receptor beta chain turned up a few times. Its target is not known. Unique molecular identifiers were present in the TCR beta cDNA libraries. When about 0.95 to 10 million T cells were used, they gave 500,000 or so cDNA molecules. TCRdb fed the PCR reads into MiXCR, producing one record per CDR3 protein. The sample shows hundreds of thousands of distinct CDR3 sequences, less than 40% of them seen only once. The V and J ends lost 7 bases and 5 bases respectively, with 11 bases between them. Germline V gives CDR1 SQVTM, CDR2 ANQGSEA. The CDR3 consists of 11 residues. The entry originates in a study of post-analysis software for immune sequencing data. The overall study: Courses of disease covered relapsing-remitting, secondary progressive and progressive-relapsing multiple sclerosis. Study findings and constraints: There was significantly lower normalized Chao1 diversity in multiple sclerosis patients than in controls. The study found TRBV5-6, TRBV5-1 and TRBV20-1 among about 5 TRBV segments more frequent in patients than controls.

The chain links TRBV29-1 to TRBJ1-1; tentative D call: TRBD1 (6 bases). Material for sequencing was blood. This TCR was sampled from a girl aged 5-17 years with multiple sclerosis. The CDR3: CSAGGGTEAFF. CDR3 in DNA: TGCAGCGCCGGAGGGGGGACTGAAGCTTTCTTT.